This T cell receptor (beta chain) emerged from a study of preoperative IRX-2 immunotherapy in early breast cancer. Germline V gene data show CDR1 as MDHEN and CDR2 as SYDVKM. The CDR3 is made up of 18 amino acids. V dropped 3 bases and J dropped 2 bases, with 22 bases sitting between them. TCRdb's copy holds only in-frame clones and misses some; the assay was immunoSEQ multiplex PCR. The sample has some 3,300 clones, approximately 62% seen once; the top ten hold about 10%. Treatment specified: preoperative locoregional IRX-2 cytokine immunotherapy. The rearrangement links TRBV28 to TRBJ1-2; D not certain. The sample was tumor tissue, taken before IRX-2 immunotherapy. The source is a human donor with breast cancer. CDR3 region: CASSFIWALVTMNYGYTF. In DNA form, the CDR3 reads TGTGCCAGCAGTTTTATTTGGGCATTGGTCACGATGAACTATGGCTACACCTTC.